The clone carrying this T cell receptor (beta chain) was detected only once. The antigen remains undetermined. The CDR3 consists of 17 residues. Looked up from germline, CDR1 is SEHNR and CDR2 is FQNEAQ (reference sequence). The V end was cut by 0 bases, the J end by 8 bases, with 19 bases between. Profiled with immunoSEQ multiplex PCR; TCRdb holds only in-frame clones, not every one. The sample has about 34,000 clones, roughly four fifths seen once; the top ten hold around 2.5%. The record originates from a study of T cells in narcolepsy. Overall study: Enrolled donors included narcolepsy type 1 or type 2 patients and healthy controls. General observations from the study: In some patient and control memory CD4+ samples, autoreactive clones were absent. Blood of same and different patients, but not healthy controls, reportedly held recurring autoreactive clonotypes.

This TCR derives from a human donor with narcolepsy. J is TRBJ2-2 and V is TRBV7-9; D is undetermined. The specimen sequenced was CD45RA- memory CD4+ T cells from PBMCs. The CDR3 nucleotides are TGTGCCAGCAGCTTAGCATCCCAGCACCTCCATTCTGGGGAGCTGTTTTTT. Translated, it gives CASSLASQHLHSGELFF.